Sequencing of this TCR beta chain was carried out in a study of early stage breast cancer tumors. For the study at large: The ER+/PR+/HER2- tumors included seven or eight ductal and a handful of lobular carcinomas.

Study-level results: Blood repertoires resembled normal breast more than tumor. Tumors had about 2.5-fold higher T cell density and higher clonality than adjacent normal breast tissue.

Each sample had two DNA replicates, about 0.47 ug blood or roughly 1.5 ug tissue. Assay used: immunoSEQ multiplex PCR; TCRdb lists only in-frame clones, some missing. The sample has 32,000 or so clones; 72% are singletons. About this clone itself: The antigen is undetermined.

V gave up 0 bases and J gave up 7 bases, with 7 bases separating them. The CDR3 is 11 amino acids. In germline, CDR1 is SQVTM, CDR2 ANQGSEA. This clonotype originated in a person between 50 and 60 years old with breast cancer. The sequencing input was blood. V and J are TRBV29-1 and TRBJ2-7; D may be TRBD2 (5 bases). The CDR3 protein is CSVEEPGEQYF. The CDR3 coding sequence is TGCAGCGTTGAAGAACCGGGGGAGCAGTACTTC.